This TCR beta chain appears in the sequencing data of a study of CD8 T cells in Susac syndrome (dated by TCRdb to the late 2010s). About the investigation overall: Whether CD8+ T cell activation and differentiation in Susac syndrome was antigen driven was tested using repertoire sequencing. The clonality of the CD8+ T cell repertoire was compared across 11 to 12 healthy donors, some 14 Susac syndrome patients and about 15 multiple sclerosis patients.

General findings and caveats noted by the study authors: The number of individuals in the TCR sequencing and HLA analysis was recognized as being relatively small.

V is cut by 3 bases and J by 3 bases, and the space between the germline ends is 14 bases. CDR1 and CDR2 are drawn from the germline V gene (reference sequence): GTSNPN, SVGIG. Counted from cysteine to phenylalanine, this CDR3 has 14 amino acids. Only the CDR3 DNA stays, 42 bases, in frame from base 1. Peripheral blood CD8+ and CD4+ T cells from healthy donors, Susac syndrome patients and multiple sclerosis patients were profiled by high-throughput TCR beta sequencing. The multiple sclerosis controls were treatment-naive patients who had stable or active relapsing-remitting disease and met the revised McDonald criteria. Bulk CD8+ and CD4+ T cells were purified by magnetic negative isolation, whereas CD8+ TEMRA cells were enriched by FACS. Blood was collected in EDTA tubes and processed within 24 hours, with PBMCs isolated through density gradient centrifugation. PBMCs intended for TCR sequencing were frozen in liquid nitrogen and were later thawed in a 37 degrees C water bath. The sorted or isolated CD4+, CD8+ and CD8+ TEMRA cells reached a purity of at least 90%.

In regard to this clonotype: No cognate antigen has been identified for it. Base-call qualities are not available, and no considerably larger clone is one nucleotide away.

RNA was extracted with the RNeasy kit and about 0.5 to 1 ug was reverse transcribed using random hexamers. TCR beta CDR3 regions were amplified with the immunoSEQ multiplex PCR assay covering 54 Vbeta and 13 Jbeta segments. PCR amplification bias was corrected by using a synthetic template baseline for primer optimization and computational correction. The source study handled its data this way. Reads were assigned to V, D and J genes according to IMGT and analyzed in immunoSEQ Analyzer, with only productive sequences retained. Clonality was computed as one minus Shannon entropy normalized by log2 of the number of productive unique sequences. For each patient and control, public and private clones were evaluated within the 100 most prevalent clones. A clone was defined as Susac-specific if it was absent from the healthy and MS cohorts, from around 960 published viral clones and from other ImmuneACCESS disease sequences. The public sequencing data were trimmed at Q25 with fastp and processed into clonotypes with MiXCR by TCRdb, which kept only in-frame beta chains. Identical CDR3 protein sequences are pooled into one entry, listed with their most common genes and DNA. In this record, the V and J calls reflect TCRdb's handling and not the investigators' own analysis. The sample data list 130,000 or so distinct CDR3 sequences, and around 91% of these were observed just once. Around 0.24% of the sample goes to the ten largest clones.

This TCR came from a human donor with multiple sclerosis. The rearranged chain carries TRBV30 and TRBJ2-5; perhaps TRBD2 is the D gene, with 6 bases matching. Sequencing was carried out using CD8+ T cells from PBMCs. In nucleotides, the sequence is TGTGCCTGGAGCCCCGACTGGGGGGAAGAGACCCAGTACTTC. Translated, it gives CAWSPDWGEETQYF. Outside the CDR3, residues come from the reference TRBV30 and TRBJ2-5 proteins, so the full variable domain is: SQTIHQWPATLVQPVGSPLSLECTVEGTSNPNLYWYRQAAGRGLQLLFYSVGIGQISSEVPQNLSASRPQDRQFILSSKKLLLSDSGFYLCAWSPDWGEETQYFGPGTRLLVL.